A few counts support the clone carrying this T cell receptor (beta chain). Its target is unknown. Trimming pared 5 bases from V and 1 base from J, leaving 21 bases between. Germline lookup yields CDR1 SGHTA and CDR2 FQGNSA. The length of the CDR3 is 17 residues. RNA transcripts gave rise to amplified TCR beta CDR3 regions. HTBI primers were used for first-round RT-PCR of the TCR CDR3. In TCRdb, the multiplex PCR reads were re-called with MiXCR into one record per CDR3 protein. This table holds a few hundred thousand distinct CDR3 sequences, 35% to 55% found once. This sample was included in a study of T cells in Graves' hyperthyroidism and ophthalmopathy. General study results and limits: Stable hyperthyroidism and ophthalmopathy were separated using 13 V-J signatures. Most expanded thyroid clonotypes above 0.001 recurred in blood.

Patients were excluded for uncontrolled infection, other autoimmune disease, pregnancy or lactation. Clinical symptoms, serum thyroxine and TRAb, thyroid ultrasound and orbital computed tomography were used for the diagnoses. The rearrangement joins TRBV7-2 to TRBJ2-7, with D unclear. The receptor's source is an adult woman with Graves' disease, either hyperthyroidism or ophthalmopathy (not recorded which). The sequencing sample was made of peripheral blood or thyroid tissue (not recorded which). CDR3 nucleotide sequence: TGTGCCAGCAGCACGCCGCGGACGCCGGGCCTGTCCTACGAGCAGTACTTC. Amino acid sequence: CASSTPRTPGLSYEQYF.